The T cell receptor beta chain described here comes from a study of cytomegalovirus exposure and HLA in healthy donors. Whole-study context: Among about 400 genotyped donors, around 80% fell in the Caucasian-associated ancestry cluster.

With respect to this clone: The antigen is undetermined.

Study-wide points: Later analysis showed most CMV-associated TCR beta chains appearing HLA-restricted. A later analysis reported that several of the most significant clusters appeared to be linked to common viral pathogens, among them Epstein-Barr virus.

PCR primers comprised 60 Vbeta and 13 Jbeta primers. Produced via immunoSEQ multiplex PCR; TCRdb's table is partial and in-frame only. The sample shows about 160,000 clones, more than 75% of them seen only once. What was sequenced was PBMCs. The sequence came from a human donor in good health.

The CDR3 nucleotides read TGTGCCAGCAGCCGGACTACGAACACCGGGGAGCTGTTTTTT. This translates into CASSRTTNTGELFF. This chain connects TRBV14 to TRBJ2-2; TRBD2 might be the D (6 bases). This CDR3 comprises 14 residues. The germline V gene encodes CDR1 SGHDN and CDR2 FVKESK. V shed 4 bases and J shed 0 bases, with 6 bases lying between them.